Following are 14 T cell receptor beta chains from one sample sequenced in a study of cytomegalovirus exposure and HLA in healthy donors. 60 Vbeta and 13 Jbeta primers were used in PCR. The method was immunoSEQ multiplex PCR; TCRdb's version includes in-frame clones alone and lacks a portion of them. The table has some 110,000 clones, roughly 70% seen once. Material for sequencing was PBMCs. The source of these receptors is a woman in her twenties or thirties in good health and CMV-seronegative.

The V call is TRBV7-9, the J call TRBJ1-4, with D possibly matching TRBD1 (6 bases). The V gene lost 3 bases and the J gene lost 7 bases, with 12 bases spanning the gap. The CDR3 consists of 14 residues. Germline V CDR1 and CDR2: SEHNR, FQNEAQ (reference sequence). The CDR3 sequence is CASSFLGAGEKLFF. CDR3 DNA: TGTGCCAGCAGCTTTTTGGGGGCGGGTGAAAAACTGTTTTTT.

This clone showed up just once. The chain carries TRBV15 and TRBJ1-1; 8 bases are shared with TRBD1. Looked up from germline, CDR1 is LNHNV and CDR2 is YYDKDF (reference sequence). The CDR3 consists of 16 residues. The trim removed 4 bases at V and 1 base at J, leaving 8 bases unmatched. The DNA for the CDR3 is TGTGCCACCAGCATAGATAGGGACAGGCCGAACACTGAAGCTTTCTTT. This translates into CATSIDRDRPNTEAFF.

This sequence joins TRBV6-1 and TRBJ2-2; 7 bases match TRBD1. With V trimmed by 3 bases and J by 0 bases, 16 bases remained unmatched. CDR3 length equals 20 residues. In germline, CDR1 is MNHNS, CDR2 SASEGT. CDR3 DNA: TGTGCCAGCAGTGAGATCCACTGGGACAGCTCACTTCCGAACACCGGGGAGCTGTTTTTT. Encoded protein: CASSEIHWDSSLPNTGELFF.

V usage is TRBV7-8 and J usage is TRBJ1-2; perhaps TRBD1 as D (5 bases). V lost 3 bases and J 6 bases, leaving 17 bases between the germline ends. The CDR3 sequence is 15 residues long. Germline CDR1 is SGHVS and CDR2 is FQNEAQ. This chain's CDR3 is CASSLTPGVTNGYTF. The CDR3 DNA is TGTGCCAGCAGCTTGACGCCGGGGGTAACTAATGGCTACACCTTC.

The chain combines TRBV5-1 with TRBJ2-1; TRBD2 aligns across 10 bases. CDR1 is SGHRS, CDR2 YFSETQ, per germline. V lost 2 bases, J lost 8 bases, and 7 bases stayed unmatched. The CDR3 contains 15 residues. The CDR3 DNA reads TGCGCCAGCAGCTTTAGCGGGAGGAGGTTAGATGAGCAGTTCTTC. Protein sequence: CASSFSGRRLDEQFF. Using reference TRBV5-1 and TRBJ2-1 for the parts outside the CDR3, the full variable domain is KAGVTQTPRYLIKTRGQQVTLSCSPISGHRSVSWYQQTPGQGLQFLFEYFSETQRNKGNFPGRFSGRQFSNSRSEMNVSTLELGDSALYLCASSFSGRRLDEQFFGPGTRLTVL.

The rearrangement joins TRBV4-1 to TRBJ2-6; D is possibly TRBD1 (5 bases). This CDR3 comprises 17 residues. Trimming pared 0 bases from V and 4 bases from J, leaving 13 bases between. CDR1 and CDR2 (germline): MGHRA, YSYEKL. CDR3 DNA: TGCGCCAGCAGCCAAGAAGACAGCCCTCGGGGGGCCAACGTCCTGACTTTC. It specifies CASSQEDSPRGANVLTF.

The J gene is TRBJ2-2, the V gene TRBV6-5; 9 nucleotides agree with TRBD1. The CDR3 has 16 amino acids. Germline values: CDR1 MNHEY, CDR2 SVGAGI. J gave up 4 bases and V 0 bases, and 3 bases lay outside the gene matches. The CDR3 DNA reads TGTGCCAGCAGTTACTCGACAGGGGGAGGCACCGGGGAGCTGTTTTTT. Its protein product is CASSYSTGGGTGELFF.

The rearrangement joins TRBV19 to TRBJ2-6; D is unresolved. Germline V lookup: CDR1 LNHDA, CDR2 SQIVND (reference sequence). V gave up 6 bases and J gave up 0 bases, with 6 bases separating them. There are 14 residues in the CDR3. The DNA for the CDR3 is TGTGCCAGTAGGGGCAGCTCTGGGGCCAACGTCCTGACTTTC. This translates into CASRGSSGANVLTF.

The V call is TRBV5-1, the J call TRBJ2-5; the match to TRBD2 covers 8 bases. Trimming cost V 1 base and J 2 bases; bases outside gene matches: 7. Germline CDR1 is SGHRS and CDR2 is YFSETQ. The CDR3 extends over 16 amino acids. DNA of the CDR3: TGCGCCAGCAGCTTGAATGCGGGGGGAGGGCAAGAGACCCAGTACTTC. This sequence encodes CASSLNAGGGQETQYF.

This clone was counted between two and nine times. The rearrangement uses TRBV16 and TRBJ1-5; the match to TRBD1 covers 10 bases. This CDR3 has 17 amino acids. Germline values: CDR1 KGHSY, CDR2 FQNENV. J was trimmed by 0 bases and V by 4 bases; bases with no gene match: 6. CDR3 protein: CASSLGTGAASNQPQHF. The CDR3 DNA sequence: TGTGCCAGCAGCCTAGGGACAGGGGCCGCTAGCAATCAGCCCCAGCATTTT.

The genes are TRBV7-6 and TRBJ2-3; weak D call: TRBD1 (6 bases). This CDR3 region has 16 residues. Germline V lookup: CDR1 SGHVS, CDR2 FNYEAQ. With 1 base removed from V and 0 bases from J, the gap between germline ends came to 11 bases. CDR3 in amino acids: CASSLGAGASTDTQYF. The CDR3 DNA sequence: TGTGCCAGCAGCTTAGGGGCAGGGGCTAGCACAGATACGCAGTATTTT.

This chain connects TRBV25-1 to TRBJ2-2; 9 positions agree with TRBD2. Losses at the gene ends were 6 bases for V and 7 bases for J; bases not matched to a gene: 6. The CDR3 has 14 residues. In germline, CDR1 is MGHDK, CDR2 SYGVNS. In DNA, the CDR3 is TGTGCCAGCAGCTCTAGCGGGACGGGCGGGGAGCTGTTTTTT. It encodes CASSSSGTGGELFF.

The chain employs TRBV5-1 and TRBJ1-1; D may be TRBD1 (5 bases). This CDR3 has 13 residues. Germline CDR1 is SGHRS and CDR2 is YFSETQ. V lost 9 bases and J 0 bases, leaving 12 bases between the germline ends. CDR3 amino acids: CAILGGVNTEAFF. The CDR3 DNA is TGCGCCATTCTGGGGGGAGTGAACACTGAAGCTTTCTTT.

The rearrangement joins TRBV7-9 to TRBJ1-4; D ambiguous. The CDR3 has 14 residues. V was clipped by 4 bases and J by 6 bases, with 12 bases between them. CDR1 and CDR2 (germline): SEHNR, FQNEAQ (reference sequence). As DNA, the CDR3 is TGTGCCAGCAGCTCATCCGGGAGGGATGAAAAACTGTTTTTT. This translates into CASSSSGRDEKLFF.